The entry that follows covers one T cell receptor (beta chain) sequence. The antigen remains undetermined. The data originate from a study of OX40 agonist ivuxolimab in advanced cancers. Study as a whole: Enrolled patients in dose escalation had cancers that were hepatocellular carcinoma, melanoma, renal cell or head and neck cancer. Mean age 60 years, range about 20 to 79; 82.7% male.

The germline gives CDR1 GTSNPN, CDR2 SVGIG (reference sequence). J lost 1 base, V lost 2 bases, and 6 bases had no gene match. The CDR3 covers 15 residues. Findings and caveats of the study: Among some nonresponders, normalized T-cell clonal expansion was also low. What antigens the expanded peripheral T cells recognized was never established.

The protocol was immunoSEQ multiplex PCR, while the TCRdb copy is restricted to in-frame clones and leaves out a portion. The sample records some 19,000 clones, around 87% being singletons. This chain uses TRBV30 with TRBJ2-5; TRBD2 matches 8 bases. The specimen was CD4+ or CD8+ T cells sorted from blood, collected in a trial of the OX40 agonist ivuxolimab. The clonotype originates from an adult with an advanced solid tumor such as melanoma, head and neck, liver or kidney cancer. The CDR3: CAWSSTGGGQETQYF. The CDR3 DNA follows: TGTGCCTGGAGTTCCACCGGGGGGGGCCAAGAGACCCAGTACTTC.